Below, 24 T cell receptor beta chains from the same sample are listed, as sequenced in a study of T cell changes during pregnancy in multiple sclerosis. Sequenced by immunoSEQ multiplex PCR; TCRdb stores in-frame clones only, minus some. Here the sample spans around 38,000 clones, about 92% being singletons. The input for sequencing was CD8+ T cells from peripheral blood mononuclear cells, taken in the third trimester of pregnancy. These receptors came from a female donor with multiple sclerosis, enrolled in a pregnancy study.

J is TRBJ2-1 and V is TRBV27; a possible D gene is TRBD1 (5 bases). The CDR3 runs 14 residues. V was trimmed by 6 bases and J by 5 bases, leaving 14 bases between them. The germline V gene has CDR1 MNHEY and CDR2 SMNVEV (reference sequence). CDR3 in amino acids: CASRLAGQNNEQFF. The CDR3 DNA reads as TGTGCCAGCAGGCTGGCAGGGCAAAACAATGAGCAGTTCTTC.

CDR3 DNA sequence: TGTGCCAGTAGTATTCTGAAAGGGGCGACCGGGGAGCTGTTTTTT. This codes for CASSILKGATGELFF. This rearrangement joins TRBV19 to TRBJ2-2, with D possibly matching TRBD1 (5 bases). The length of the CDR3 is 15 residues. Trimming took 3 bases from V and 5 from J, leaving 13 bases between them. Germline V gene data show CDR1 as LNHDA and CDR2 as SQIVND (reference sequence).

The chain joins TRBV7-6 to TRBJ2-2; D gene ambiguous. Trimming shortened V by 5 bases and J by 5 bases, and 12 bases separated the two germline ends. The germline CDR1 and CDR2 sequences are SGHVS and FNYEAQ. The CDR3 is 14 residues long. The CDR3 DNA reads as TGTGCCAGCAGCCCGGTCCCCGGGACCGGGGAGCTGTTTTTT. Its protein is CASSPVPGTGELFF.

For the CDR3, the DNA is TGTGCCAGCAGTTACTCTAGCGGGGCCTACAATGAGCAGTTCTTC. Amino acids: CASSYSSGAYNEQFF. The chain employs TRBV6-5 and TRBJ2-1; 8 positions match TRBD2. This CDR3 is built from 15 residues. With V trimmed by 0 bases and J by 2 bases, 0 bases remained unmatched. Germline V gives CDR1 MNHEY, CDR2 SVGAGI.

Turning to this clone: At the DNA level, this CDR3 is encoded by other sequences in the same sample as well. This chain links TRBV6-1 with TRBJ2-3; 8 bases map to TRBD2. The germline CDR1 and CDR2 sequences are MNHNS and SASEGT. The CDR3 length is 15 residues. J gave up 0 bases and V 3 bases, and 2 bases lay outside the gene matches. CDR3 DNA sequence: TGTGCCAGCAGTGATCTAGCGGGTAGCACAGATACGCAGTATTTT. Residues: CASSDLAGSTDTQYF.

This chain links TRBV4-3 with TRBJ1-1; D unresolved. V shed 0 bases and J shed 4 bases, with 9 bases lying between them. In germline, CDR1 is LGHNA, CDR2 YSLEER. The CDR3 length is 14 residues. CDR3 DNA: TGCGCCAGCAGCCAAGAAACACGGGGCACTGAAGCTTTCTTT. Translating gives CASSQETRGTEAFF.

The chain uses TRBV2 and TRBJ2-1; 7 nucleotides align to TRBD2. In germline, CDR1 is SNHLY, CDR2 FYNNEI. The CDR3 loop spans 12 amino acids. V shed 6 bases, J shed 13 bases, and the junction held 9 bases outside the gene matches. The CDR3 loop is CASRSLGLSQFF. CDR3 bases: TGTGCCAGCAGGTCCCTGGGACTATCCCAGTTCTTC. The variable domain in full, with the rest retrieved from reference TRBV2 and TRBJ2-1, is EPEVTQTPSHQVTQMGQEVILRCVPISNHLYFYWYRQILGQKVEFLVSFYNNEISEKSEIFDDQFSVERPDGSNFTLKIRSTKLEDSAMYFCASRSLGLSQFFGPGTRLTVL.

This rearrangement joins TRBV28 to TRBJ2-3; 9 nucleotides agree with TRBD2. Trimming removed 1 base from V and 2 bases from J; junction bases left unmatched: 4. The CDR3 is 16 residues long. In germline, CDR1 is MDHEN, CDR2 SYDVKM. The CDR3 here is CASSLFSSGATDTQYF. In DNA form, the CDR3 reads TGTGCCAGCAGTTTATTTTCTAGCGGGGCCACAGATACGCAGTATTTT.

This clone appeared a single time. The chain is built from TRBV27 and TRBJ2-7; D is unresolved. V was clipped by 2 bases and J by 2 bases, with 7 bases between them. CDR1 is MNHEY, CDR2 SMNVEV, per germline (reference sequence). The CDR3 loop spans 13 amino acids. The CDR3 spells CASSLGRTYEQYF. The CDR3 DNA is TGTGCCAGCAGTTTAGGCCGAACCTACGAGCAGTACTTC.

J is TRBJ2-1 and V is TRBV29-1, with TRBD2 as a possible D gene (6 bases). The CDR3 is 13 amino acids. V gave up 8 bases and J gave up 3 bases, with 14 bases separating them. Germline V gene data show CDR1 as SQVTM and CDR2 as ANQGSEA. The CDR3 protein is CSLSAGNYNEQFF. CDR3 coding DNA: TGCAGCCTTTCGGCGGGGAACTACAATGAGCAGTTCTTC.

This rearrangement joins TRBV27 to TRBJ2-1; 8 bases align to TRBD2. Germline assignment: CDR1 MNHEY and CDR2 SMNVEV (reference sequence). The CDR3 covers 16 residues. V shed 7 bases and J 9 bases; nucleotides not matched to a gene: 17. The chain's CDR3 is CASTRTGGGGVGEQFF. CDR3 bases: TGTGCCAGCACCCGCACCGGGGGGGGAGGAGTGGGTGAGCAGTTCTTC.

This sequence joins TRBV11-3 and TRBJ2-7; 13 bases map to TRBD2. This CDR3 spans 15 amino acids. Per germline, CDR1 SGHNT and CDR2 YENEEA. The J segment lost 3 bases and the V segment lost 5 bases, leaving 4 bases of the junction unmatched. CDR3 sequence reads: CASSDWTSGSYEQYF. CDR3 bases: TGTGCCAGCAGCGACTGGACTAGCGGGAGCTACGAGCAGTACTTC.

This clone was seen a single time. The chain couples TRBV29-1 to TRBJ2-7; D is perhaps TRBD2 (5 bases). Germline CDR1 and CDR2: SQVTM and ANQGSEA. Trimming took 4 bases from V and 5 from J, leaving 18 bases between them. CDR3 length: 14 residues. CDR3 nucleotides: TGCAGCGTTGTGCTTGCACCCAGAGCGGACGAGCAGTACTTC. As protein: CSVVLAPRADEQYF.

The J gene is TRBJ2-3, the V gene TRBV5-1; 11 bases map to TRBD2. V trimming: 0 bases; J trimming: 0 bases; junction bases outside the gene matches: 3. CDR1 is SGHRS and CDR2 is YFSETQ in the germline V gene. The CDR3 covers 17 residues. The CDR3 here is CASSLDGTSGSTDTQYF. The DNA for the CDR3 is TGCGCCAGCAGCTTGGACGGGACTAGCGGAAGCACAGATACGCAGTATTTT.

In its sample, this clone ranks as medium-sized. V usage is TRBV6-4 and J usage is TRBJ2-3; 9 nucleotides line up with TRBD2. The CDR3 consists of 15 residues. CDR1 and CDR2 from the germline V gene are MRHNA and SNTAGT. The V segment lost 3 bases and the J segment 4 bases; nucleotides outside the gene matches: 5. CDR3 DNA: TGTGCCAGCAGTGAAGGGGCTAGCGGGGCAGATACGCAGTATTTT. Translated: CASSEGASGADTQYF.

The rearrangement links TRBV7-3 to TRBJ2-2; 9 bases fit TRBD1. V lost 6 bases, J lost 5 bases, and 4 bases stayed unmatched. The CDR3 contains 14 residues. Germline V lookup: CDR1 SGHTA, CDR2 FQGTGA. CDR3 coding DNA: TGTGCCAGCAGGGACAGGGGCAGAACCGGGGAGCTGTTTTTT. Translated, it gives CASRDRGRTGELFF.

The chain carries TRBV7-9 and TRBJ2-5; D is unclear. V gave up 0 bases and J gave up 5 bases, with 13 bases separating them. This CDR3 has 15 amino acids. Germline-derived CDR1 and CDR2 are SEHNR and FQNEAQ (reference sequence). The CDR3 coding sequence is TGTGCCAGCAGCTTAGCGCCAGGCCCCCCGGAGACCCAGTACTTC. Residues: CASSLAPGPPETQYF.

The genes are TRBV5-4 and TRBJ2-7, with a tentative D call TRBD1 (6 bases). There are 13 residues in the CDR3. In germline, CDR1 is SGHNT, CDR2 YYREEE (reference sequence). Trimming shortened V by 4 bases and J by 4 bases, and 12 bases separated the two germline ends. The CDR3 reads CASSQDSFYEQYF. The CDR3 DNA sequence: TGTGCCAGCAGCCAGGACAGTTTTTACGAGCAGTACTTC.

The CDR3 sequence: CASSLDSRTGPYGYTF. The CDR3 DNA is TGTGCCAGCAGCTTAGATTCCCGGACAGGCCCCTATGGCTACACCTTC. The V call is TRBV11-2, the J call TRBJ1-2; 7 nucleotides agree with TRBD1. The CDR3 totals 16 residues. The V gene end was trimmed by 0 bases and the J gene end by 4 bases; junction bases not matched to a gene: 8. Germline-derived CDR1 and CDR2 are SGHAT and FQNNGV.

V usage is TRBV7-3 and J usage is TRBJ2-5, with a weak D call TRBD2 (7 bases). Per germline, CDR1 SGHTA and CDR2 FQGTGA. The CDR3 runs to 14 residues. Trimming left V 0 bases short and J 4 bases short, with 9 bases between. CDR3 region: CASSLTGGGETQYF. CDR3 nucleotide sequence: TGTGCCAGCAGCTTAACGGGAGGGGGAGAGACCCAGTACTTC.

This clone was seen just once. The chain carries TRBV27 and TRBJ1-3; D call uncertain. CDR1 and CDR2 from the germline V gene are MNHEY and SMNVEV (reference sequence). Trimming removed 2 bases at V and 0 bases at J, with 8 bases between. This CDR3 is 15 amino acids long. For the CDR3, the DNA is TGTGCCAGCAGTTTAAGCGCGAGCTCTGGAAACACCATATATTTT. Residues: CASSLSASSGNTIYF.

The rearrangement joins TRBV5-1 to TRBJ2-3, with D possibly being TRBD2 (6 bases). The germline V gene has CDR1 SGHRS and CDR2 YFSETQ. V gave up 4 bases and J gave up 0 bases, with 12 bases separating them. The CDR3 loop spans 15 amino acids. CDR3 amino acids: CASSPRDSSTDTQYF. The CDR3 DNA follows: TGCGCCAGCAGCCCCCGGGACTCAAGCACAGATACGCAGTATTTT.

V usage is TRBV4-1 and J usage is TRBJ2-5; 7 positions match TRBD1. CDR1 and CDR2 from the germline V gene are MGHRA and YSYEKL. The CDR3 loop spans 14 amino acids. V trimming: 3 bases; J trimming: 5 bases; junction bases outside the gene matches: 6. CDR3 amino acids: CASSQGDSPETQYF. The CDR3 DNA sequence: TGCGCCAGCAGCCAGGGGGACAGTCCGGAGACCCAGTACTTC.

V gene TRBV30 combines with J gene TRBJ2-7, with TRBD2 matching over 11 bases. The CDR3 has 13 residues. From germline, CDR1 is GTSNPN and CDR2 SVGIG (reference sequence). V was pared by 4 bases and J by 6 bases, with 5 bases of the junction left unmatched. The CDR3 DNA sequence: TGTGCCTGGAACATAGCGGGAGGGCCCGAGCAGTACTTC. Translated, it gives CAWNIAGGPEQYF.